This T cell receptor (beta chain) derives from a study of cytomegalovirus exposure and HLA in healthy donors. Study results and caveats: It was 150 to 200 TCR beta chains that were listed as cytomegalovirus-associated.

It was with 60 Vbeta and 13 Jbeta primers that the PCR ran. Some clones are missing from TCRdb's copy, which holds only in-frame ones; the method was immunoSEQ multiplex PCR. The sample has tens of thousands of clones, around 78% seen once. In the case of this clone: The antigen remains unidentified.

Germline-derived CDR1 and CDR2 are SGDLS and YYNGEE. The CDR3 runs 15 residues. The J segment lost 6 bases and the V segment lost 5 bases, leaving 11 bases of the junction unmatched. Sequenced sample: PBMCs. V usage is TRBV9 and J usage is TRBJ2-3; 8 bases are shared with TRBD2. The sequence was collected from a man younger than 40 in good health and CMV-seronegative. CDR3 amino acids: CASSAGGATRDTQYF. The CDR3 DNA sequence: TGTGCCAGCAGTGCGGGGGGAGCCACCCGGGATACGCAGTATTTT.